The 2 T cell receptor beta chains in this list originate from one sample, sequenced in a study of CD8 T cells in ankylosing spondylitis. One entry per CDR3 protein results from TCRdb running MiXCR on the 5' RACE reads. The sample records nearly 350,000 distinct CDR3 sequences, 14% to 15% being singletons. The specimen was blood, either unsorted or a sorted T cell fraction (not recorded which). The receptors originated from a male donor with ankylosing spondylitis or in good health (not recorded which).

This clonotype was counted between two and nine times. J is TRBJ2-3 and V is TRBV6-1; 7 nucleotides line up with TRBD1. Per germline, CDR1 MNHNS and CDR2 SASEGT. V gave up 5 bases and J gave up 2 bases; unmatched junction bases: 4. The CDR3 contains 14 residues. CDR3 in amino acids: CASSQGGNTDTQYF. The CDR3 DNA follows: TGTGCCAGCAGTCAAGGGGGCAACACAGATACGCAGTATTTT.

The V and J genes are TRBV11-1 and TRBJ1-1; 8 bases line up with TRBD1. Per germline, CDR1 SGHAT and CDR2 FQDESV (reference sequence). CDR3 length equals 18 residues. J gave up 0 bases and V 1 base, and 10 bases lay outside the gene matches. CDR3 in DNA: TGTGCCAGCAGCTTAGTGGCAGGGGGCCCTACTGTGAACACTGAAGCTTTCTTT. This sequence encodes CASSLVAGGPTVNTEAFF. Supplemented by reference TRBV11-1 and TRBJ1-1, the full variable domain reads EAEVAQSPRYKITEKSQAVAFWCDPISGHATLYWYRQILGQGPELLVQFQDESVVDDSQLPKDRFSAERLKGVDSTLKIQPAELGDSAMYLCASSLVAGGPTVNTEAFFGQGTRLTVV.